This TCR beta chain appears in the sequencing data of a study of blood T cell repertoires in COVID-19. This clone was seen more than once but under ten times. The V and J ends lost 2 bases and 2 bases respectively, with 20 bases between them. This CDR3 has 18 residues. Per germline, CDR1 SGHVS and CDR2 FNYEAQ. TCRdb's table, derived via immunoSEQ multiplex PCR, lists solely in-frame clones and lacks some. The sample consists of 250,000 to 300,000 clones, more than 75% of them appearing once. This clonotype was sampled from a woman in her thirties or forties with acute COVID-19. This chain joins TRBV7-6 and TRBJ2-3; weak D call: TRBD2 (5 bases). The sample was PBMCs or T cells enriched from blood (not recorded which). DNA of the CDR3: TGTGCCAGCAGCTTAAGTGCCGGCTGGGAGTTAACCACAGATACGCAGTATTTT. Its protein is CASSLSAGWELTTDTQYF.